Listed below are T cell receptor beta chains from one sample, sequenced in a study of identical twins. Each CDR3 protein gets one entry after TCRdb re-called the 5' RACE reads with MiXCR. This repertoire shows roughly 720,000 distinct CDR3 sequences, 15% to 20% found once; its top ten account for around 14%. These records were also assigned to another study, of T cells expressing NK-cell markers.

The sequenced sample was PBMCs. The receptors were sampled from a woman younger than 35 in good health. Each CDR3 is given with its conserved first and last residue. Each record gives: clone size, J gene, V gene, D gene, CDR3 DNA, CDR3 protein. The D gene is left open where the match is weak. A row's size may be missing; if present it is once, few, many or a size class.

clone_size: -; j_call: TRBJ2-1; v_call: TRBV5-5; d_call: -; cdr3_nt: TGTGCCAGCAGCCACTCCGCCTGGGACAATGAGCAGTTCTTC; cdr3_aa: CASSHSAWDNEQFF
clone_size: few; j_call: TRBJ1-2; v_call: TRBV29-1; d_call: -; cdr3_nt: TGCAGCGCCGAATACAGGGACGGCTACACCTTC; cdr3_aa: CSAEYRDGYTF
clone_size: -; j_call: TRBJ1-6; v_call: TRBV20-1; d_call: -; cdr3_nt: TGCAGTGCTACCCCGTGGACCAAGAGTGATTCACCCCTCCACTTT; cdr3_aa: CSATPWTKSDSPLHF
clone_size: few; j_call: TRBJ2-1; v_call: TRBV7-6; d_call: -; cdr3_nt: TGTGCCAGCAGCGTTGGACCTACCAATGAGCAGTTCTTC; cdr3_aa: CASSVGPTNEQFF
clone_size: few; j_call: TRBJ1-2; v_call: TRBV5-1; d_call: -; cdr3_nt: TGCGCCAGCAGCTTGGCTCAGAATAGTGGCTACACCTTC; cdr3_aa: CASSLAQNSGYTF
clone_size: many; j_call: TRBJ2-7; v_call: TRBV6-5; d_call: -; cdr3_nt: TGTGCCAGCAGTTACCACCGTACGTCCGAGCAGTACTTC; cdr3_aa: CASSYHRTSEQYF
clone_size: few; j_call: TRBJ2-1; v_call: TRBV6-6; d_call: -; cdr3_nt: TGTGCCAGCAGTTACTCGATGGGTTGGGAGCAGTTCTTC; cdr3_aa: CASSYSMGWEQFF
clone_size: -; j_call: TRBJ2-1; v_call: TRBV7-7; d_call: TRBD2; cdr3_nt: TGTGCCAGCAGCCGTGGACTAGCGGGAAACCATGAGCAGTTCTTC; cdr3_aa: CASSRGLAGNHEQFF
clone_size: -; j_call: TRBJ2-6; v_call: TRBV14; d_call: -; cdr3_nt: TGTGCCAGCGGACCCCAGCTCTCTGGGGCCAACGTCCTGACTTTC; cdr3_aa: CASGPQLSGANVLTF
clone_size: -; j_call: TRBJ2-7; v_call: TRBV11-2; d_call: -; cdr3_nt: TGTGCCAGCAGCTCAATTCTGACTAGTTTCTACGAGCAGTACTTC; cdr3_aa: CASSSILTSFYEQYF
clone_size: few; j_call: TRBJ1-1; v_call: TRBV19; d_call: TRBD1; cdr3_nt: TGTGCCAGTAGTATCGGTTCAGGGGGGAACACTGAAGCTTTCTTT; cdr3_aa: CASSIGSGGNTEAFF
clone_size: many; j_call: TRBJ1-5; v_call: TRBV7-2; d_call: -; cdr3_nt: TGTGCCAGCAGCCGACAATCGGATCAGCCCCAGCATTTT; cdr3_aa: CASSRQSDQPQHF
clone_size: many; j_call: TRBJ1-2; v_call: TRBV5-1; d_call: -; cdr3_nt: TGTGCCAGCAGCTTGGGGACGGACTATGGCTACACCTTC; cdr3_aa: CASSLGTDYGYTF
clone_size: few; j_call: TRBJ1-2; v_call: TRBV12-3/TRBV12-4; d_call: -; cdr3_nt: TGTGCCAGCAGTTTAGGCACAGCCGACTATGGCTACACCTTC; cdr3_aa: CASSLGTADYGYTF
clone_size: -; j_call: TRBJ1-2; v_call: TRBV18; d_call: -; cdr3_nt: TGTGCCAGCTCACCGGAGTTTCCTCCTCGCTACACCTTC; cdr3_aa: CASSPEFPPRYTF
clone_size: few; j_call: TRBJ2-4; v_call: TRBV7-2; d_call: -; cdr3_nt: TGTGCCAGCAGTACACTCCCCTCCGTTAACATTCAGTACTTC; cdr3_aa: CASSTLPSVNIQYF
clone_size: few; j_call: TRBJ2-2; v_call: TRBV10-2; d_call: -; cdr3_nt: TGCGCCAGCAGCGGACAGATTGGTAACACCGGGGAGCTGTTTTTT; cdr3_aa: CASSGQIGNTGELFF
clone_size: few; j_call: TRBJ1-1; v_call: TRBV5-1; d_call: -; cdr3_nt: TGCGCCAGCAGCTTGCAGGACAGCGACACTGAAGCTTTCTTT; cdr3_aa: CASSLQDSDTEAFF
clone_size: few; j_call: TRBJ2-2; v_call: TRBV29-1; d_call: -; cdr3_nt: TGCAGCGTAGTGGACTCCATGAACACCGGGGAGCTGTTTTTT; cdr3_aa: CSVVDSMNTGELFF
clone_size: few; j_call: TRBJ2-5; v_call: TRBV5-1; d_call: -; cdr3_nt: TGCGCCAGCAGCGTCTCCCGGGGGGAGACCCAGTACTTC; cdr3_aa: CASSVSRGETQYF
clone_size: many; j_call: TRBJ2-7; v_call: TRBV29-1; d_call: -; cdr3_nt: TGCAGCGTTGTAGACATGAGCTCCTACGAGCAGTACTTC; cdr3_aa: CSVVDMSSYEQYF
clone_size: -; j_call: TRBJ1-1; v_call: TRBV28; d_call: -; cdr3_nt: TGTGCCAGCAGTCCGCCCGAGATGGGGACTGAAGCTTTCTTT; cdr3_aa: CASSPPEMGTEAFF
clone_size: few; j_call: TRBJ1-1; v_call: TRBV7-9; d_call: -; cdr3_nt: TGTGCCAGCAGCTTAGGGGCAGGATCTAACACTGAAGCTTTCTTT; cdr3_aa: CASSLGAGSNTEAFF
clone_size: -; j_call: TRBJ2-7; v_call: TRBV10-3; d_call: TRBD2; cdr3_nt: TGTGCCATCAGTGATGGCGGGAGGGGTCAGGGCGAGCAGTACTTC; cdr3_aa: CAISDGGRGQGEQYF
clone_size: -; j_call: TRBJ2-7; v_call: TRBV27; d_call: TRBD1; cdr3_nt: TGTGCCAGCAGTTCCTGGGACAGGGGGCAGTACGAGCAGTACTTC; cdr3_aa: CASSSWDRGQYEQYF
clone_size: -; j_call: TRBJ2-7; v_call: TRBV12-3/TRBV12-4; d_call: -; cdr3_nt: TGTGCCAGCAGCCAGGGGACTGCGCAGTACTTC; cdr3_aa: CASSQGTAQYF
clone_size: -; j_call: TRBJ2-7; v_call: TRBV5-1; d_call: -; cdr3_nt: TGCGCCAGCAGCCTAGTCCCGGCGGCTTACTACGAGCAGTACTTC; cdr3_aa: CASSLVPAAYYEQYF
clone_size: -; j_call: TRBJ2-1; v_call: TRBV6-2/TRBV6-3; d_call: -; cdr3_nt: TGTGCCAGCACCGCGGATCTGAGCTCCTACAATGAGCAGTTCTTC; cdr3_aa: CASTADLSSYNEQFF